A selection of T cell receptor beta chains follows, all from one sample in a study of beta chain features in type 1 diabetes. The data were produced by immunoSEQ multiplex PCR, yet TCRdb's version contains in-frame clones alone and is incomplete. The sample records more than 300,000 clones, 6.5% to 10% being singletons. The sample was central memory CD4+ T cells from blood. The source is a woman between 18 and 29 years old in good health. Each CDR3 is given with its conserved first and last residue. The D gene is left open where the match is weak. Rows give clone size only sometimes, using once, few, many, or a class for an expanded clone.

CDR3aa: CASSPRTSGSGEQFF
CDR3nt: TGTGCCAGCAGCCCGCGGACTAGCGGGAGTGGCGAGCAGTTCTTC
j_gene: TRBJ2-1
v_gene: TRBV7-9
abundance: many
len: 15
d_gene: TRBD2

CDR3aa: CASSEGTVPREQYF
CDR3nt: TGTGCCAGCAGTGAAGGGACAGTGCCTAGGGAGCAGTACTTC
j_gene: TRBJ2-7
v_gene: TRBV28
abundance: few
len: 14
d_gene: TRBD1

CDR3aa: CASTPGREGEQFF
CDR3nt: TGCGCCAGCACCCCCGGGAGGGAGGGTGAGCAGTTCTTC
j_gene: TRBJ2-1
v_gene: TRBV5-1
abundance: many
len: 13
d_gene: TRBD2

CDR3aa: CASSGNRGYEQYF
CDR3nt: TGTGCCAGCAGCGGTAACAGGGGCTACGAGCAGTACTTC
j_gene: TRBJ2-7
v_gene: TRBV7-2
abundance: -
len: 13
d_gene: TRBD1

CDR3aa: CASSLLSGRAYNEQFF
CDR3nt: TGTGCCAGCAGCTTACTCAGCGGGAGGGCCTACAATGAGCAGTTCTTC
j_gene: TRBJ2-1
v_gene: TRBV11-1
abundance: -
len: 16
d_gene: TRBD2

CDR3aa: CSAGFGQETQYF
CDR3nt: TGCAGCGCGGGATTCGGCCAAGAGACCCAGTACTTC
j_gene: TRBJ2-5
v_gene: TRBV29-1
abundance: few
len: 12
d_gene: -

CDR3aa: CASSPSGRDTGELFF
CDR3nt: TGTGCCAGCAGCCCAAGCGGGAGGGACACCGGGGAGCTGTTTTTT
j_gene: TRBJ2-2
v_gene: TRBV13
abundance: -
len: 15
d_gene: TRBD2

CDR3aa: CASSQELGAGGYTF
CDR3nt: TGCGCCAGCAGCCAAGAACTCGGGGCTGGTGGCTACACCTTC
j_gene: TRBJ1-2
v_gene: TRBV4-3
abundance: -
len: 14
d_gene: -

CDR3aa: CASSEVYEQYF
CDR3nt: TGTGCCAGCAGTGAAGTTTACGAGCAGTACTTC
j_gene: TRBJ2-7
v_gene: TRBV7-2
abundance: few
len: 11
d_gene: -

CDR3aa: CSVGAGGDPYEQYF
CDR3nt: TGCAGCGTTGGGGCTGGCGGGGACCCCTACGAGCAGTACTTC
j_gene: TRBJ2-7
v_gene: TRBV29-1
abundance: -
len: 14
d_gene: -

CDR3aa: CATDRTGDQPQHF
CDR3nt: TGTGCCACCGACAGGACAGGGGATCAGCCCCAGCATTTT
j_gene: TRBJ1-5
v_gene: TRBV2
abundance: -
len: 13
d_gene: TRBD1

CDR3aa: CASSQPRGTPGLAGGLEETQYF
CDR3nt: TGTGCCAGCAGCCAACCCAGAGGTACCCCCGGACTAGCGGGAGGGTTGGAGGAGACCCAGTACTTC
j_gene: TRBJ2-5
v_gene: TRBV14
abundance: few
len: 22
d_gene: TRBD2

CDR3aa: CASSSPDLPKNIQYF
CDR3nt: TGTGCCAGCAGTTCGCCGGACCTCCCCAAAAACATTCAGTACTTC
j_gene: TRBJ2-4
v_gene: TRBV6-5
abundance: -
len: 15
d_gene: -

CDR3aa: CASSWLAGVNEQYF
CDR3nt: TGTGCCAGCAGCTGGTTAGCGGGAGTCAACGAGCAGTACTTC
j_gene: TRBJ2-7
v_gene: TRBV5-6
abundance: -
len: 14
d_gene: TRBD2

CDR3aa: CASSQDRGLADTDTQYF
CDR3nt: TGTGCCAGCAGCCAAGACCGGGGACTAGCGGACACAGATACGCAGTATTTT
j_gene: TRBJ2-3
v_gene: TRBV4-2
abundance: -
len: 17
d_gene: TRBD2

CDR3aa: CASSESYGGELFF
CDR3nt: TGTGCCAGCAGCGAAAGCTACGGCGGGGAGCTGTTTTTT
j_gene: TRBJ2-2
v_gene: TRBV2
abundance: many
len: 13
d_gene: -

CDR3aa: CASSRNLGTEAFF
CDR3nt: TGCGCCAGCAGCCGGAATCTGGGCACTGAAGCTTTCTTT
j_gene: TRBJ1-1
v_gene: TRBV10-1
abundance: many
len: 13
d_gene: -

CDR3aa: CATKGLAGVADTQYF
CDR3nt: TGTGCCACCAAGGGACTAGCGGGAGTCGCAGATACGCAGTATTTT
j_gene: TRBJ2-3
v_gene: TRBV19
abundance: -
len: 15
d_gene: TRBD2

CDR3aa: CASSLVGPPTSYEQYF
CDR3nt: TGCGCCAGCAGCTTGGTGGGCCCACCCACCTCCTACGAGCAGTACTTC
j_gene: TRBJ2-7
v_gene: TRBV5-1
abundance: -
len: 16
d_gene: -

CDR3aa: CASSPPQGLNTEAFF
CDR3nt: TGTGCCAGCAGCCCACCACAGGGATTGAACACTGAAGCTTTCTTT
j_gene: TRBJ1-1
v_gene: TRBV4-2
abundance: few
len: 15
d_gene: -

CDR3aa: CASSRLAGGRTGELFF
CDR3nt: TGCGCCAGCAGCCGACTAGCGGGAGGGAGGACCGGGGAGCTGTTTTTT
j_gene: TRBJ2-2
v_gene: TRBV4-3
abundance: -
len: 16
d_gene: TRBD2

CDR3aa: CATRAGGNEQFF
CDR3nt: TGTGCCACCCGGGCGGGTGGCAATGAGCAGTTCTTC
j_gene: TRBJ2-1
v_gene: TRBV15
abundance: many
len: 12
d_gene: -

CDR3aa: CASSLILATGELFF
CDR3nt: TGTGCCAGCAGCTTAATCCTAGCCACCGGGGAGCTGTTTTTT
j_gene: TRBJ2-2
v_gene: TRBV7-2
abundance: many
len: 14
d_gene: -

CDR3aa: CASSWGGQGHYEQYF
CDR3nt: TGTGCCAGCAGCTGGGGGGGACAGGGCCATTACGAGCAGTACTTC
j_gene: TRBJ2-7
v_gene: TRBV7-2
abundance: -
len: 15
d_gene: TRBD1

CDR3aa: CASSLGLANTGELFF
CDR3nt: TGTGCCAGCAGCTTAGGACTAGCGAACACCGGGGAGCTGTTTTTT
j_gene: TRBJ2-2
v_gene: TRBV7-2
abundance: -
len: 15
d_gene: -

CDR3aa: CASSVGVQETQYF
CDR3nt: TGTGCCAGCAGTGTGGGAGTCCAAGAGACCCAGTACTTC
j_gene: TRBJ2-5
v_gene: TRBV6-1
abundance: few
len: 13
d_gene: -

CDR3aa: CASSMTGGIEKLFF
CDR3nt: TGTGCCAGCAGCATGACAGGGGGCATCGAAAAACTGTTTTTT
j_gene: TRBJ1-4
v_gene: TRBV5-6
abundance: many
len: 14
d_gene: TRBD1

CDR3aa: CASSDYGPENYNEQFF
CDR3nt: TGTGCCAGCAGTGATTACGGGCCGGAGAACTACAATGAGCAGTTCTTC
j_gene: TRBJ2-1
v_gene: TRBV25-1
abundance: few
len: 16
d_gene: -

CDR3aa: CASSVRAGELFF
CDR3nt: TGTGCCAGCTCCGTTAGAGCCGGGGAGCTGTTTTTT
j_gene: TRBJ2-2
v_gene: TRBV18
abundance: -
len: 12
d_gene: -